The source of this T cell receptor beta chain is a study of blood T cells in healthy people across ages. The use of a sample-barcoded 5' primer and a J-beta primer mix characterized a second PCR of roughly 7 to 11 cycles. At least 3 million CDR3-containing paired-end reads were obtained per sample. TCRdb recomputed calls from the 5' RACE reads with MiXCR, one row per CDR3 protein. The sample has roughly 800,000 distinct CDR3 sequences, more than 45% seen once. The CDR3 is made up of 13 amino acids. The germline gives CDR1 SGHVS, CDR2 FNYEAQ. Deletions cut 5 bases from V and 3 bases from J, with 10 bases between.

The chain combines TRBV7-6 with TRBJ2-5, with D perhaps given as TRBD1 or TRBD2 (5 bases each). Sequenced material: blood. This sequence originates from a young man in good health. CDR3 in DNA: TGTGCCAGCAGCCTATGGGGGAAAGAGACCCAGTACTTC. Amino acids: CASSLWGKETQYF.